This T cell receptor beta chain was recovered during a study of shared clonotypes between healthy human individuals. Study summary: The study used three CD4 naive, three CD4 memory, two CD8 naive and one CD8 memory plate per donor. Regarding the study as a whole: Sampling used blood alone; tissue repertoires probably differ.

Profiling relied on immunoSEQ multiplex PCR, and the TCRdb table lists in-frame clones only, not all of them. The data contain 2 million to 2.5 million clones, approximately 94% of them singletons. As to this clone: Antigen unknown.

V dropped 3 bases and J dropped 6 bases, with 8 bases sitting between them. Per the germline V gene, CDR1 is LGHNA and CDR2 is YSLEER. The CDR3 has 13 residues. The naive CD8 fraction comprised CD45RO-negative cells positively selected for CCR7 and excluded terminally differentiated effector memory CD45RA+ cells. The receptor's source is a young man in good health. The sample comprised naive CD8+ T cells sorted from blood. The chain links TRBV4-3 to TRBJ2-2; D might be TRBD2 (6 bases). The CDR3: CASSHGGAGELFF. In nucleotides, the CDR3 is TGCGCCAGCAGCCACGGAGGGGCCGGGGAGCTGTTTTTT.